The following is a T cell receptor beta chain sequence with its context. The PCR had 60 Vbeta and 13 Jbeta primers. The protocol was immunoSEQ multiplex PCR, while the TCRdb copy is restricted to in-frame clones and leaves out a portion. Of roughly 97,000 clones in the sample, 73% were seen once. The sample is drawn from a study of cytomegalovirus exposure and HLA in healthy donors. Study-level background: The study's early data release held 80 million to 95 million unique TCRs from HLA-typed donors.

Donors consisted of healthy bone marrow donors. The specimen was PBMCs. This TCR was recovered from a man aged 40-50 years in good health and CMV-seronegative.

The CDR3 bases are TGCGCCAGCAGCTTGTCGGGAGATCCTGAAAAACTGTTTTTT. As protein: CASSLSGDPEKLFF. The chain couples TRBV5-1 to TRBJ1-4; D call uncertain. V dropped 1 base and J dropped 7 bases, with 11 bases sitting between them. Germline V gene sequence: CDR1 SGHRS, CDR2 YFSETQ. The CDR3 has 14 amino acids.